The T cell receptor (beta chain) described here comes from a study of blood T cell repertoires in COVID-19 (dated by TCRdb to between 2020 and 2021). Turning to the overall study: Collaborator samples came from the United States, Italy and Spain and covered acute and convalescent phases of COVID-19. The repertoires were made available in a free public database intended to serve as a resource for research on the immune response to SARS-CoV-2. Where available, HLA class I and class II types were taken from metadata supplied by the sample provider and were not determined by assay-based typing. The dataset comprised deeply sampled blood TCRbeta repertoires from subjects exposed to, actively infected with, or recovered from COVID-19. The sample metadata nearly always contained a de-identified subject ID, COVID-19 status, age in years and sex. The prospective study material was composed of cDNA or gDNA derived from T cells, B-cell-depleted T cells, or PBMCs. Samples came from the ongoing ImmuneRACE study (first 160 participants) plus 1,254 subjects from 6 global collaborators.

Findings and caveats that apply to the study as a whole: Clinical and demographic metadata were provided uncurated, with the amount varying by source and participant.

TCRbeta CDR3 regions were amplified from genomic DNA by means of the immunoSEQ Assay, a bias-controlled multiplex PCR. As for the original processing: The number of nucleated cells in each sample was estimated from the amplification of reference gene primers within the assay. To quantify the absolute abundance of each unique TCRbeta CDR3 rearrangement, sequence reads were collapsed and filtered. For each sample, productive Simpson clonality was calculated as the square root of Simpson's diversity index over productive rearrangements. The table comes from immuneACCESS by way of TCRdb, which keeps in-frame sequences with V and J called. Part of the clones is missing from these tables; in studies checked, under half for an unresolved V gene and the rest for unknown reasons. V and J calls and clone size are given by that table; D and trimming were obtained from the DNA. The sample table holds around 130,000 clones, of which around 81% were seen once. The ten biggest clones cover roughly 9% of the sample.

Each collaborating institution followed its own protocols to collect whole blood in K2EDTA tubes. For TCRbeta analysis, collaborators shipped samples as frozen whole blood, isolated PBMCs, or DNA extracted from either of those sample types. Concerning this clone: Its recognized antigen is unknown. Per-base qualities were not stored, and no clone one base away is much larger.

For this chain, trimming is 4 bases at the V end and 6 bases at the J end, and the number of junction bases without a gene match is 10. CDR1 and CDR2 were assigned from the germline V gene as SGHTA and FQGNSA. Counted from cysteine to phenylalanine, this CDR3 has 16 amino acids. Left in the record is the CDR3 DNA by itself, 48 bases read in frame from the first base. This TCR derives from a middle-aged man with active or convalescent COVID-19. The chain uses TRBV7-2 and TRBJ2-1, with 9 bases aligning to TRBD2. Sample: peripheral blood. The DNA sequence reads TGTGCCAGCAGCTCCCGGGGTAGCGGGGGCTTCAATGAGCAGTTCTTC. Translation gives CASSSRGSGGFNEQFF.